Below, 26 T cell receptor beta chains from the same sample are listed, as sequenced in a study of T cell repertoires in ileal Crohn's disease. Repertoires were generated with immunoSEQ multiplex PCR, while TCRdb's copy carries only in-frame clones and drops some. The sample lists just over 3,000 clones, 70% to 90% seen once, with around 2.5% in the top ten. The time point is: neoterminal ileum biopsy at postoperative endoscopy, about 6 months after surgery. The sequencing input was ileal tissue. Receptors originate from an adult with Crohn's disease.

The chain has TRBV27 and TRBJ2-1; 14 nucleotides match TRBD2. Germline loops: CDR1 MNHEY, CDR2 SMNVEV (reference sequence). The CDR3 extends over 17 amino acids. After removal of 3 bases from V and 10 bases from J, the junction contained 11 bases not matched to a gene. CDR3 in DNA: TGTGCCAGCAGTTTCATGGGACTAGCGGGAGAGGTTGAGGAGCAGTTCTTC. Protein: CASSFMGLAGEVEEQFF.

The chain couples TRBV6-1 to TRBJ2-1; 9 positions match TRBD2. Germline V gives CDR1 MNHNS, CDR2 SASEGT. The CDR3 spans 14 residues. Losses at the gene ends were 3 bases for V and 9 bases for J; bases not matched to a gene: 6. The CDR3 DNA reads as TGTGCCAGCAGTGATGGAGCGGGAGGTACTGAGCAGTTCTTC. Protein: CASSDGAGGTEQFF.

This sequence joins TRBV13 and TRBJ2-7; D call uncertain. The germline V gene encodes CDR1 PRHDT and CDR2 FYEKMQ (reference sequence). CDR3 size: 13 residues. V lost 5 bases and J 1 base, leaving 9 bases between the germline ends. CDR3 coding DNA: TGTGCCAGCAGCCAAGGGTTTTCCTACGAGCAGTACTTC. It is translated as CASSQGFSYEQYF.

The V and J genes are TRBV5-6 and TRBJ1-2, with no clear D. The germline V and J ends were trimmed by 4 bases and 1 base, with 8 bases remaining between them. CDR3 length: 13 residues. Germline values: CDR1 SGHDT, CDR2 YYEEEE. CDR3 in amino acids: CASSRMDNYGYTF. The CDR3 bases are TGTGCCAGCAGCCGTATGGATAACTATGGCTACACCTTC.

This clone was seen a handful of times. The chain combines TRBV5-8 with TRBJ2-5; perhaps TRBD2 as D (7 bases). V dropped 1 base and J dropped 9 bases, with 10 bases sitting between them. This CDR3 contains 12 residues. Germline assignment: CDR1 SGHTS and CDR2 YDEGEE. CDR3 region: CASSLTGRAQYF. The CDR3 bases are TGTGCCAGCAGCTTGACAGGGAGGGCCCAGTACTTC.

The chain couples TRBV27 to TRBJ1-2, with 8 positions matching TRBD1. The CDR3 covers 15 residues. Germline lookup yields CDR1 MNHEY and CDR2 SMNVEV (reference sequence). V trimming: 6 bases; J trimming: 0 bases; junction bases outside the gene matches: 6. The CDR3 region has the DNA TGTGCCAGCAGCGCCCGACAGGGGTCTAACTATGGCTACACCTTC. This gives the protein CASSARQGSNYGYTF.

V and J are TRBV14 and TRBJ2-2; 7 positions match TRBD1. This CDR3 is 14 amino acids long. V gave up 5 bases and J gave up 7 bases; unmatched junction bases: 7. Germline V CDR1 and CDR2: SGHDN, FVKESK. The CDR3 loop reads CASSARQGGGELFF. The CDR3, as DNA: TGTGCCAGCAGCGCGCGACAGGGCGGCGGGGAGCTGTTTTTT.

The chain combines TRBV6-4 with TRBJ2-2; D is perhaps TRBD2 (5 bases). Trimming took 10 bases from V and 3 from J, leaving 15 bases between them. CDR1 is MRHNA and CDR2 is SNTAGT in the germline V gene. The CDR3 sequence is 14 residues long. CDR3 amino acids: CANSRWGDTGELFF. The CDR3, as DNA: TGTGCCAACTCTAGGTGGGGAGACACCGGGGAGCTGTTTTTT.

The CDR3 DNA follows: TGTGCCAGCAGCCTCCCCCCGACAAGCAATCAGCCCCAGCATTTT. Translation: CASSLPPTSNQPQHF. The chain combines TRBV7-3 with TRBJ1-5; D gene uncertain. Germline assignment: CDR1 SGHTA and CDR2 FQGTGA. V lost 5 bases and J lost 1, with 12 bases in between. The length of the CDR3 is 15 residues.

CDR3 sequence (DNA): TGTGCCAGCTCACCTACGGGGGACATCTCTGGAAACACCATATATTTT. This sequence encodes CASSPTGDISGNTIYF. The V call is TRBV18, the J call TRBJ1-3; possibly TRBD1 for D (6 bases). The CDR3 is 16 amino acids. V was shortened by 3 bases and J by 0 bases, with 12 bases between the two germline ends. Germline V lookup: CDR1 KGHSH, CDR2 LQKENI.

CDR3 in DNA: TGCGCCAGCAGCCAAGGCCCTAGCGGGAGGGGGACCGGGGAGCTGTTTTTT. Translation: CASSQGPSGRGTGELFF. The rearrangement joins TRBV4-3 to TRBJ2-2, with 12 positions matching TRBD2. Losses at the gene ends were 1 base for V and 5 bases for J; bases not matched to a gene: 5. Germline lookup yields CDR1 LGHNA and CDR2 YSLEER. The CDR3 consists of 17 residues.

The chain links TRBV4-1 to TRBJ1-6; D perhaps matches TRBD1 (5 bases). This CDR3 is built from 18 residues. The germline gives CDR1 MGHRA, CDR2 YSYEKL. Deletions cut 1 base from V and 7 bases from J, with 20 bases between. The CDR3 DNA reads TGCGCCAGCAGCCAAGCTCTTGGGGCCATAACGGCCAATTCACCCCTCCACTTT. Its translation is CASSQALGAITANSPLHF.

The chain links TRBV28 to TRBJ2-1, with 8 bases aligning to TRBD1. CDR3 length: 17 residues. V was pared by 3 bases and J by 8 bases, with 15 bases of the junction left unmatched. Per germline, CDR1 MDHEN and CDR2 SYDVKM. The CDR3 nucleotides are TGTGCCAGCAGTTTGGATCGGGACAGGCCAAGGTACGATGAGCAGTTCTTC. It encodes CASSLDRDRPRYDEQFF.

V usage is TRBV4-3 and J usage is TRBJ1-2; a weak D match, TRBD1 (6 bases). The CDR3 has 16 residues. V was shortened by 4 bases and J by 4 bases, with 19 bases between the two germline ends. In germline, CDR1 is LGHNA, CDR2 YSLEER. The DNA of the CDR3 is TGCGCCAGCAGCCTCTCCACGGACAGTATGGCCTATGGCTACACCTTC. It translates to CASSLSTDSMAYGYTF.

This chain uses TRBV29-1 with TRBJ1-1; D is undetermined. Trimming left V 4 bases short and J 0 bases short, with 9 bases between. The germline CDR1 and CDR2 sequences are SQVTM and ANQGSEA. The CDR3 is 13 residues long. The CDR3, as DNA: TGCAGCGTTGTTGAGGGAATGAACACTGAAGCTTTCTTT. Its translation: CSVVEGMNTEAFF.

This chain joins TRBV7-4 and TRBJ1-1; D ambiguous. Germline V CDR1 and CDR2: SGHVT, SQSDAQ. The CDR3 covers 16 residues. V was shortened by 1 base and J by 2 bases, with 14 bases between the two germline ends. The CDR3: CASSLGVFSPNTEAFF. The CDR3 DNA reads TGTGCCAGCAGCTTAGGGGTCTTTAGTCCCAACACTGAAGCTTTCTTT.

This chain links TRBV2 with TRBJ2-2, with D tentatively TRBD1 or TRBD2 (5 bases each). This CDR3 region has 15 residues. Trimming shortened V by 6 bases and J by 5 bases, and 16 bases separated the two germline ends. Germline CDR1 and CDR2: SNHLY and FYNNEI. The CDR3 DNA reads TGTGCCAGCAGGAGACGGGACCGTTATACCGGGGAGCTGTTTTTT. Translation: CASRRRDRYTGELFF.

This sequence joins TRBV6-5 and TRBJ2-5; D perhaps matches TRBD1 (7 bases). Deletions cut 6 bases from V and 5 bases from J, with 19 bases between. The CDR3 is made up of 15 amino acids. Per the germline V gene, CDR1 is MNHEY and CDR2 is SVGAGI. The CDR3, as DNA: TGTGCCAGCAGGCGCGGGACAGACAACCGGGAGACCCAGTACTTC. This translates into CASRRGTDNRETQYF.

V gene TRBV7-3 combines with J gene TRBJ2-2; D call uncertain. The V end lost 5 bases, the J end lost 2 bases, and 9 bases lay between the germline ends. Germline V gene sequence: CDR1 SGHTA, CDR2 FQGTGA. The CDR3 has 14 residues. The DNA of the CDR3 is TGTGCCAGCAGCCCCTCCCGAAACACCGGGGAGCTGTTTTTT. It codes for CASSPSRNTGELFF.

This clone was recorded once. The chain is built from TRBV5-1 and TRBJ2-1, with 9 bases aligning to TRBD1. In germline, CDR1 is SGHRS, CDR2 YFSETQ. The CDR3 is 14 amino acids. Unmatched junction bases numbered 8, after V lost 4 bases and J lost 9 bases. Here the CDR3 DNA reads TGCGCCAGCAGCCCGGACAGGGGCTCCGGTGAGCAGTTCTTC. Protein product: CASSPDRGSGEQFF.

The chain has TRBV6-4 and TRBJ2-3; TRBD2 matches 8 bases. With 3 bases clipped from V and 1 base from J, the junction kept 0 bases outside the gene matches. From germline, CDR1 is MRHNA and CDR2 SNTAGT. The CDR3 has 14 amino acids. CDR3 in DNA: TGTGCCAGCAGTGAAGCGGGGGGCACAGATACGCAGTATTTT. Translating it yields CASSEAGGTDTQYF.

The genes are TRBV9 and TRBJ2-2; TRBD1 matches at 9 bases. CDR3 length: 16 amino acids. The junction had 3 bases not matched to a gene; V was cut back by 3 bases and J by 0 bases. Per the germline V gene, CDR1 is SGDLS and CDR2 is YYNGEE. The CDR3 here is CASSATGGTNTGELFF. The CDR3 DNA reads TGTGCCAGCAGCGCCACAGGGGGCACGAACACCGGGGAGCTGTTTTTT.

The chain links TRBV21-1 to TRBJ1-5. TRBV21-1 is given as a pseudogene. This CDR3 contains 12 residues. The CDR3 loop reads CASSPRGQPQHF. CDR3 sequence (DNA): TGTGCCAGCAGCCCCCGGGGTCAGCCCCAGCATTTT.

The chain joins TRBV18 to TRBJ1-1; D may be TRBD1 (6 bases). Trimming stripped 5 bases from V and 3 bases from J, with 16 bases between. Germline CDR1 and CDR2: KGHSH and LQKENI. The CDR3 covers 15 residues. The CDR3 DNA reads as TGTGCCAGCTCATCTCGAGGGGGGAAAGACACTGAAGCTTTCTTT. Translating gives CASSSRGGKDTEAFF.

The chain couples TRBV11-2 to TRBJ2-2, with TRBD2 identical over 11 bases. The V and J ends lost 5 bases and 6 bases, in that order; junction bases with no gene match: 5. Germline CDR1 is SGHAT and CDR2 is FQNNGV. The CDR3 sequence is 15 residues long. CDR3 DNA: TGTGCCAGCAGCCCGAGTAGCGGGAGGGCCGGGGAGCTGTTTTTT. Protein product: CASSPSSGRAGELFF.

This chain uses TRBV28 with TRBJ1-1, with D maybe TRBD1 (6 bases). This CDR3 contains 13 residues. V lost 5 bases, J lost 4 bases, and 11 bases lay in between. Germline V gene sequence: CDR1 MDHEN, CDR2 SYDVKM. This CDR3 reads CASSPLRGTEAFF. For the CDR3, the DNA is TGTGCCAGCAGTCCCCTCAGGGGCACTGAAGCTTTCTTT.